One and the same sample provided the 7 T cell receptor beta chains below, sequenced in a study of PD-1 blockade in classical Hodgkin lymphoma. Sample time point: cycle 4 day 1 (C4D1), after 6 weeks of nivolumab. Relapses following autologous stem cell transplantation were seen in all patients, with brentuximab vedotin exposure varying. Profiling relied on immunoSEQ multiplex PCR, and the TCRdb table lists in-frame clones only, not all of them. The data hold some 100,000 clones, with under 95% observed a single time. Sequenced here: peripheral blood mononuclear cells (PBMCs), sampled before the fourth cycle of nivolumab. The receptor source for this set is a human donor with classical Hodgkin lymphoma.

The CDR3 DNA reads as TGTGCCAGCAGTGAATTACCTGGGTACGAGCAGTACTTC. It codes for CASSELPGYEQYF. The J gene is TRBJ2-7, the V gene TRBV6-4; D not certain. With 3 bases removed from V and 4 bases from J, the gap between germline ends came to 10 bases. CDR1 and CDR2 from the germline V gene are MRHNA and SNTAGT. The CDR3 is 13 amino acids.

A single count supports this clone. The chain has TRBV27 and TRBJ2-1, with a weak D call TRBD2 (5 bases). V lost 2 bases, J lost 7 bases, and 15 bases lay in between. This CDR3 region has 15 residues. Germline V gene data show CDR1 as MNHEY and CDR2 as SMNVEV (reference sequence). The CDR3 DNA is TGTGCCAGCAGTTTAGACGGGATCCTGGGGAATGAGCAGTTCTTC. It translates to CASSLDGILGNEQFF.

V and J are TRBV30 and TRBJ1-5, with D uncertain. The ends were cut back, 0 bases at V and 4 bases at J, with 7 bases in the middle. Germline CDR1 reads GTSNPN; CDR2 reads SVGIG (reference sequence). The CDR3 covers 13 residues. CDR3 residues: CAWSVGRNQPQHF. The CDR3 DNA follows: TGTGCCTGGAGTGTGGGCCGTAATCAGCCCCAGCATTTT.

The chain recombines TRBV7-2 with TRBJ2-7; D possibly corresponds to TRBD1 (6 bases). V was clipped by 1 base and J by 6 bases, with 16 bases between them. CDR1 is SGHTA, CDR2 FQGNSA, per germline. This CDR3 is 15 amino acids long. CDR3 nucleotide sequence: TGTGCCAGCAGCTTAGGGGGTTTACAGGGTTCCGAGCAGTACTTC. Translated, it gives CASSLGGLQGSEQYF.

The chain carries TRBV10-1 and TRBJ2-1; D gene unclear. Trimming took off 8 bases at V and 3 bases at J, with 23 bases between the two ends. The CDR3 loop spans 17 amino acids. Germline V gene sequence: CDR1 WNHNN, CDR2 SYGVQD (reference sequence). The CDR3 protein is CASSRSLTSTGYNEQFF. CDR3 coding DNA: TGCGCCAGCTCAAGGTCCCTGACTTCCACGGGCTACAATGAGCAGTTCTTC.

CDR3 DNA: TGTGCCAGCGGCCACAATGAGCAGTTCTTC. Its protein product is CASGHNEQFF. The rearrangement links TRBV25-1 to TRBJ2-1; no clear D. Germline-derived CDR1 and CDR2 are MGHDK and SYGVNS. CDR3 length: 10 residues. Trimming removed 8 bases at V and 5 bases at J, with 4 bases between.

V and J are TRBV6-1 and TRBJ1-2; 7 bases are a match to TRBD1. Germline CDR1 MNHNS, CDR2 SASEGT. V shed 7 bases and J 1 base; nucleotides not matched to a gene: 9. The length of the CDR3 is 15 residues. The CDR3 bases are TGTGCCAGCACCCCGGGGGACAGCAATAACTATGGCTACACCTTC. It specifies CASTPGDSNNYGYTF.